This T cell receptor (beta chain) appears in the sequencing data of a study of regulatory T cells in long-lasting Graves disease. Regarding the study as a whole: Preferential use of TRBV28, TRBJ1-2 and TRBJ2-5 was seen in persistent disease.

The sample holds many counts of this clonotype. Its antigen is unidentified. Library construction for TCR beta used iRepertoire HTBI primers and Arm-PCR of CDR3 regions. MiXCR, run by TCRdb on the multiplex PCR reads, gives a single entry per CDR3 protein. The sample lists some 450,000 distinct CDR3 sequences, roughly 17% seen once, with about 10% in the top ten. Sample time point: newly diagnosed GD, antithyroid drugs for less than 3 months. TCR sequences were obtained from RNA taken from PBMCs. CDR1 is SNHLY, CDR2 FYNNEI, per germline. V was trimmed by 7 bases and J by 3 bases, leaving 10 bases between them. CDR3 length equals 13 residues. These records were also assigned to another study, of T cells in Graves' hyperthyroidism and ophthalmopathy.

The sequenced sample was peripheral blood mononuclear cells (PBMCs), obtained at new diagnosis, from a patient treated with antithyroid drugs. The sequence was obtained from a woman aged 25 to 39 with Graves disease. The gene calls are TRBV2 and TRBJ1-5; no reliable D call. CDR3 sequence (DNA): TGTGCCAGCACAAGAGTCCTCAATCAGCCCCAGCATTTT. It encodes CASTRVLNQPQHF. Full variable domain (outside the CDR3, taken from reference TRBV2 and TRBJ1-5): EPEVTQTPSHQVTQMGQEVILRCVPISNHLYFYWYRQILGQKVEFLVSFYNNEISEKSEIFDDQFSVERPDGSNFTLKIRSTKLEDSAMYFCASTRVLNQPQHFGDGTRLSIL.